Here is one T cell receptor (beta chain) with its context. This entry belongs to a study of blood T cell repertoires in COVID-19. Overall study: Sites across the United States, Italy and Spain contributed samples from acute and convalescent COVID-19. T cells, B-cell-depleted T cells, or PBMCs provided the cDNA or gDNA that served as material.

Germline loops: CDR1 LNHDA, CDR2 SQIVND (reference sequence). The germline V and J ends were trimmed by 7 bases and 6 bases, with 28 bases remaining between them. The CDR3 is made up of 18 amino acids. Original data processing: Researchers report that nucleated cell counts were estimated from reference gene primer amplification. The table came from immunoSEQ multiplex PCR; TCRdb's copy has only in-frame clones and leaves some out. V, J and clone size are those of that table, while D and trimming were read from the DNA. The sample yields some 260,000 clones, less than 85% seen once. The clonotype originates from a woman older than 75 with active or convalescent COVID-19. The V and J genes are TRBV19 and TRBJ2-1, with TRBD1 as a possible D gene (5 bases). Sequenced input: peripheral blood. This CDR3 is CASIPSRPAREFSNEQFF. The CDR3 DNA follows: TGTGCCAGTATCCCCTCTCGCCCCGCCAGGGAATTTAGCAATGAGCAGTTCTTC.